One sample yielded the 29 T cell receptor beta chains listed below, sequenced in a study of low-dose radiotherapy and immunotherapy resistance in tumors. Primers targeting TRAV and TRBV primed first-strand cDNA, covering alpha and beta chains. TCR amplification ran roughly 21 PCR cycles using constant-region and V-primer adapter primers. Using its own MiXCR run on the reads, TCRdb lists one record per CDR3 protein. Among around 60,000 distinct CDR3 sequences listed, about 25% were seen once. Specified time point: after trial treatment. The treatment denotes: LDRT plus nivolumab, ipilimumab, low-dose cyclophosphamide and aspirin (RACIN trial). The sequencing here drew on PBMCs, taken after low-dose radiotherapy plus immunotherapy. Receptors were obtained from a male donor with prostate cancer.

The chain has TRBV19 and TRBJ1-2; D gene unclear. Germline V lookup: CDR1 LNHDA, CDR2 SQIVND (reference sequence). The CDR3 length is 12 residues. Deletions cut 5 bases from V and 8 bases from J, with 12 bases between. CDR3 residues: CASSPMGRGYTF. The CDR3 DNA sequence: TGTGCCAGTAGTCCGATGGGCCGGGGCTACACCTTC. Drawing the rest from reference TRBV19 and TRBJ1-2, the complete variable domain is DGGITQSPKYLFRKEGQNVTLSCEQNLNHDAMYWYRQDPGQGLRLIYYSQIVNDFQKGDIAEGYSVSREKKESFPLTVTSAQKNPTAFYLCASSPMGRGYTFGSGTRLTVV.

This clonotype was detected many times. The chain recombines TRBV20-1 with TRBJ2-3; D may be TRBD1 (6 bases). V was clipped by 0 bases and J by 0 bases, with 7 bases between them. This CDR3 region has 14 residues. Germline CDR1 and CDR2: DFQATT and SNEGSKA (reference sequence). This CDR3 reads CSARDRGSTDTQYF. In DNA, the CDR3 is TGCAGTGCTAGAGACAGGGGAAGCACAGATACGCAGTATTTT.

Worth noting for this clonotype: This likely came from a read error, as a far larger clone is one base away. CDR3: CASSHPPGTGNYEQFF. The CDR3 bases are TGCGCCAGCAGTCATCCCCCCGGGACAGGGAACTACGAGCAGTTCTTC. This chain joins TRBV5-1 and TRBJ2-1; 9 nucleotides align to TRBD1. With 5 bases clipped from V and 10 bases from J, the junction kept 16 bases outside the gene matches. The CDR3 runs to 16 residues. The germline CDR1 and CDR2 sequences are SGHRS and YFSETQ.

Comments on this clonotype: This sequence is one base from a far larger clone and is likely a read error. J is TRBJ2-1 and V is TRBV5-8; D is tentatively TRBD1 or TRBD2 (5 bases each). The CDR3 spans 13 residues. Trimming stripped 4 bases from V and 10 bases from J, with 15 bases between. CDR1 and CDR2 (germline): SGHTS, YDEGEE. CDR3 coding DNA: TGTGCCAGCAGCCCGGGGCGTACTTACGAGCAGTTCTTC. This encodes CASSPGRTYEQFF.

This clonotype was recorded at least ten times. This chain connects TRBV7-8 to TRBJ1-2; the D is unclear. The CDR3 totals 15 residues. V was cut by 11 bases and J by 4 bases, with 23 bases left in between. Germline V gives CDR1 SGHVS, CDR2 FQNEAQ. The CDR3 reads CAVLWRRTYSYGYTF. Written as DNA, the CDR3 is TGTGCCGTCCTTTGGCGAAGGACGTACAGCTATGGCTACACCTTC.

This clonotype was counted ten times or more. The chain links TRBV23-1 to TRBJ2-2; D is unresolved. TRBV23-1 is marked as an open reading frame, function uncertain. V lost 1 base to trimming and J lost 6 bases, with 9 bases between them. The CDR3 totals 14 residues. In DNA, the CDR3 is TGCGCCAGCAGTCAATTCTCTCGCGCCGGGGAGCTGTTTTTT. Translation gives CASSQFSRAGELFF.

There are many counts of this clonotype. V and J are TRBV6-2 or TRBV6-3 and TRBJ1-2, with 8 bases fitting TRBD1. The germline gives CDR1 MNHEY, CDR2 SVGEGT. J gave up 4 bases and V 4 bases, and 11 bases lay outside the gene matches. The CDR3 runs to 16 residues. The CDR3 DNA reads TGTGCCAGCAGTTCTACGGGGGACAGGTCCGGCTATGGCTACACCTTC. It is translated as CASSSTGDRSGYGYTF.

This clonotype was counted many times. The chain uses TRBV28 and TRBJ2-7, with D tentatively TRBD1 or TRBD2 (5 bases each). The CDR3 is 15 residues long. Trimming took off 5 bases at V and 2 bases at J, with 16 bases between the two ends. CDR1 and CDR2 (germline): MDHEN, SYDVKM. CDR3 coding DNA: TGTGCCAGCAGTCCGGGACCTAACTTGGCCTACGAGCAGTACTTC. Translating gives CASSPGPNLAYEQYF. Supplemented by reference TRBV28 and TRBJ2-7, the full variable domain reads DVKVTQSSRYLVKRTGEKVFLECVQDMDHENMFWYRQDPGLGLRLIYFSYDVKMKEKGDIPEGYSVSREKKERFSLILESASTNQTSMYLCASSPGPNLAYEQYFGPGTRLTVT.

By its share, this clonotype is medium-sized. This chain links TRBV4-2 with TRBJ1-5; a possible D gene is TRBD1 (5 bases). Germline CDR1 is LGHNA and CDR2 is YNFKEQ. The CDR3 totals 15 residues. V was shortened by 1 base and J by 3 bases, with 10 bases between the two germline ends. CDR3 loop: CASSQAGQTNQPQHF. The CDR3 nucleotides are TGTGCCAGCAGCCAAGCGGGGCAGACCAATCAGCCCCAGCATTTT.

This clonotype showed up many times. V is TRBV20-1 and J is TRBJ2-5; weak D call: TRBD1 (6 bases). The CDR3 sequence is 15 residues long. V was pared by 6 bases and J by 4 bases, with 21 bases between. Germline lookup yields CDR1 DFQATT and CDR2 SNEGSKA (reference sequence). This chain's CDR3 is CSARGHSKSLETQYF. CDR3 sequence (DNA): TGCAGTGCCAGGGGACATTCAAAAAGCCTAGAGACCCAGTACTTC.

This clonotype showed up many times. The V call is TRBV18, the J call TRBJ2-3, with D perhaps matching TRBD2 (7 bases). The CDR3 totals 15 residues. The V end lost 2 bases, the J end lost 2 bases, and 11 bases lay between the germline ends. The germline V gene encodes CDR1 KGHSH and CDR2 LQKENI. The CDR3 nucleotides read TGTGCCAGCTCACCAGCGGGGGCACTCACAGATACGCAGTATTTT. This gives the protein CASSPAGALTDTQYF.

This clonotype was recorded at least ten times. This chain joins TRBV4-1 and TRBJ2-1; 8 bases map to TRBD2. This CDR3 comprises 18 residues. The V gene end was trimmed by 1 base and the J gene end by 9 bases; junction bases not matched to a gene: 17. CDR1 MGHRA and CDR2 YSYEKL come from the germline V gene. CDR3 sequence (DNA): TGCGCCAGCAGCCAAGGGCTATTAGGGAAGCGGGAGTGGGTTGAGCAGTTCTTC. Translating it yields CASSQGLLGKREWVEQFF.

This clonotype was counted many times. The chain has TRBV7-2 and TRBJ1-2; D unclear. Germline lookup yields CDR1 SGHTA and CDR2 FQGNSA. The CDR3 extends over 16 amino acids. Between the trimmed V and J ends, which lost 3 bases and 4 bases, there was a span of 18 bases. CDR3 nucleotides: TGTGCCAGCAGCTTCGTGCCCGCGGTTGTGGTCTATGGCTACACCTTC. This encodes CASSFVPAVVVYGYTF.

On this clonotype itself: This likely came from a read error, as a far larger clone is one base away. The chain couples TRBV6-1 to TRBJ2-1; 7 bases match TRBD2. The CDR3 spans 14 residues. Germline V gene lookup returns CDR1 MNHNS and CDR2 SASEGT. Unmatched junction bases numbered 13, after V lost 7 bases and J lost 10 bases. CDR3 in DNA: TGTGCCAGCACCCAATTGGGGAGGGGTGGAGAGCAGTTCTTC. It specifies CASTQLGRGGEQFF.

This clonotype has a count of ten or more. The CDR3 loop reads CSARDGSLPDTQYF. In nucleotides, the CDR3 is TGCAGTGCTAGAGATGGCAGCTTGCCAGATACGCAGTATTTT. The chain recombines TRBV20-1 with TRBJ2-3, with no clear D. V lost 0 bases and J lost 4, with 11 bases in between. CDR3 length: 14 amino acids. Looked up from germline, CDR1 is DFQATT and CDR2 is SNEGSKA (reference sequence).

This clonotype was detected many times. The chain uses TRBV25-1 and TRBJ1-6, with a tentative D call TRBD1 (5 bases). With 1 base removed from V and 6 bases from J, the gap between germline ends came to 10 bases. This CDR3 contains 15 residues. Germline CDR1 is MGHDK and CDR2 is SYGVNS. This CDR3 is CASSEFGRVNSPLHF. Written as DNA, the CDR3 is TGTGCCAGCAGTGAATTTGGCAGGGTTAATTCACCCCTCCACTTT.

This sequence joins TRBV29-1 and TRBJ2-7; 10 nucleotides agree with TRBD1. This CDR3 contains 16 residues. CDR1 is SQVTM, CDR2 ANQGSEA, per germline. V lost 1 base to trimming and J lost 0 bases; unmatched junction nucleotides: 6. Here the CDR3 DNA reads TGCAGCGTTGAAGTTGGGACAGGGGAGTACTCCTACGAGCAGTACTTC. Protein product: CSVEVGTGEYSYEQYF.

This clonotype was seen many times. This rearrangement joins TRBV6-2 or TRBV6-3 to TRBJ2-2; a possible D gene is TRBD1 (5 bases). The V end was cut by 7 bases, the J end by 4 bases, with 13 bases between. Per the germline V gene, CDR1 is MNHEY and CDR2 is SVGEGT. This CDR3 is 14 amino acids long. CDR3 amino acids: CASNQGYSTGELFF. The DNA for the CDR3 is TGTGCCAGCAACCAGGGTTACAGCACCGGGGAGCTGTTTTTT.

The gene calls are TRBV7-4 and TRBJ2-3, with 12 bases aligning to TRBD2. The germline CDR1 and CDR2 sequences are SGHVT and SQSDAQ. This CDR3 contains 16 residues. Trimming removed 8 bases from V and 0 bases from J; junction bases left unmatched: 6. CDR3 loop: CASDLGTSGSTDTQYF. The CDR3 region has the DNA TGTGCCAGCGATCTAGGGACTAGCGGGAGCACAGATACGCAGTATTTT. Full variable domain (missing parts from reference TRBV7-4 and TRBJ2-3): GAGVSQSPRYKVAKRGRDVALRCDSISGHVTLYWYRQTLGQGSEVLTYSQSDAQRDKSGRPSGRFSAERPERSVSTLKIQRTEQGDSAVYLCASDLGTSGSTDTQYFGPGTRLTVL.

For this clonotype: Mismatch with germline at one junction end may stem from a read error. The chain combines TRBV14 with TRBJ2-1; 8 bases agree with TRBD2. This CDR3 comprises 15 residues. Germline V CDR1 and CDR2: SGHDN, FVKESK. CDR3 residues: CASNREGSSYDEQFF. The DNA of the CDR3 is TGTGCCAGTAACCGGGAGGGGAGCTCCTACGATGAGCAGTTCTTC.

This clonotype appeared a few times. The rearrangement uses TRBV30 and TRBJ1-3; TRBD1 matches at 7 bases. The CDR3 totals 13 residues. CDR1 is GTSNPN, CDR2 SVGIG, per germline (reference sequence). With 2 bases clipped from V and 2 bases from J, the junction kept 0 bases outside the gene matches. The CDR3 loop is CAWSTGAGNTIYF. The CDR3 region has the DNA TGTGCCTGGAGTACAGGGGCTGGAAACACCATATATTTT.

This clonotype came up many times. The chain carries TRBV6-5 and TRBJ1-2; D perhaps matches TRBD1 (6 bases). The CDR3 runs 16 residues. V lost 0 bases, J lost 8 bases, and 19 bases lay in between. Per germline, CDR1 MNHEY and CDR2 SVGAGI. The CDR3 spells CASSYSISSGGRGYTF. DNA of the CDR3: TGTGCCAGCAGTTACTCGATCTCGTCGGGGGGCCGGGGCTACACCTTC.

This clonotype was observed at least ten times. The gene calls are TRBV6-1 and TRBJ2-1; 10 nucleotides line up with TRBD2. The CDR3 loop spans 15 amino acids. V lost 5 bases and J lost 6; bases outside the gene matches: 7. Germline CDR1 and CDR2: MNHNS and SASEGT. CDR3 nucleotide sequence: TGTGCCAGCAGTCTAGCGGGGGAAGGCTTCAATGAGCAGTTCTTC. This gives the protein CASSLAGEGFNEQFF.

V and J are TRBV12-3 or TRBV12-4 and TRBJ1-2, with D possibly TRBD1 on 6 matching bases. V lost 4 bases and J lost 8, with 17 bases in between. The CDR3 sequence is 14 residues long. The CDR3 protein is CASSSAGGALGYTF. For the CDR3, the DNA is TGTGCCAGCAGTTCTGCGGGGGGCGCCCTGGGCTACACCTTC.

This clonotype was recorded at least ten times. The gene calls are TRBV6-2 or TRBV6-3 and TRBJ1-2, with D hard to call. CDR1 and CDR2 from the germline V gene are MNHEY and SVGEGT. CDR3 size: 14 residues. Trimming took off 5 bases at V and 8 bases at J, with 18 bases between the two ends. The CDR3 nucleotides read TGTGCCAGCAGTCTCTTCCTCTTGGGCGCGGGCTACACCTTC. It yields the protein CASSLFLLGAGYTF.

This clonotype has a count of ten or more. This chain links TRBV19 with TRBJ2-3; no clear D gene. V was trimmed by 5 bases and J by 0 bases, leaving 18 bases between them. Germline lookup yields CDR1 LNHDA and CDR2 SQIVND (reference sequence). CDR3 length equals 17 residues. The CDR3 loop reads CASSGIGRKASTDTQYF. The DNA of the CDR3 is TGTGCCAGTAGTGGCATCGGACGGAAAGCTAGCACAGATACGCAGTATTTT. The full variable domain, with the rest looked up from reference TRBV19 and TRBJ2-3, is DGGITQSPKYLFRKEGQNVTLSCEQNLNHDAMYWYRQDPGQGLRLIYYSQIVNDFQKGDIAEGYSVSREKKESFPLTVTSAQKNPTAFYLCASSGIGRKASTDTQYFGPGTRLTVL.

The rearrangement joins TRBV11-1 to TRBJ2-7; TRBD1 agrees at 8 bases. V lost 5 bases and J lost 2; bases outside the gene matches: 8. CDR3 length equals 15 residues. Looked up from germline, CDR1 is SGHAT and CDR2 is FQDESV (reference sequence). CDR3 sequence: CASSRTGKGPYEQYF. DNA for the CDR3: TGTGCCAGCAGCCGGACAGGGAAGGGCCCCTACGAGCAGTACTTC.

This clonotype was seen at least ten times. The chain links TRBV28 to TRBJ1-1, with 8 positions matching TRBD1. The CDR3 runs to 16 residues. Germline assignment: CDR1 MDHEN and CDR2 SYDVKM. Trimming removed 5 bases from V and 7 bases from J; junction bases left unmatched: 15. CDR3 DNA: TGTGCCAGCAGTCCCCGAAGCGGGACAGGACCAGGTGAAGCTTTCTTT. Translation gives CASSPRSGTGPGEAFF.

The chain joins TRBV10-3 to TRBJ2-1, with 10 bases fitting TRBD1. Germline values: CDR1 ENHRY, CDR2 SYGVKD. The CDR3 contains 15 residues. V gave up 4 bases and J gave up 7 bases; unmatched junction bases: 7. For the CDR3, the DNA is TGTGCCATCAGTGGTGACAGGGGGCTGCGGAATGAGCAGTTCTTC. This codes for CAISGDRGLRNEQFF.